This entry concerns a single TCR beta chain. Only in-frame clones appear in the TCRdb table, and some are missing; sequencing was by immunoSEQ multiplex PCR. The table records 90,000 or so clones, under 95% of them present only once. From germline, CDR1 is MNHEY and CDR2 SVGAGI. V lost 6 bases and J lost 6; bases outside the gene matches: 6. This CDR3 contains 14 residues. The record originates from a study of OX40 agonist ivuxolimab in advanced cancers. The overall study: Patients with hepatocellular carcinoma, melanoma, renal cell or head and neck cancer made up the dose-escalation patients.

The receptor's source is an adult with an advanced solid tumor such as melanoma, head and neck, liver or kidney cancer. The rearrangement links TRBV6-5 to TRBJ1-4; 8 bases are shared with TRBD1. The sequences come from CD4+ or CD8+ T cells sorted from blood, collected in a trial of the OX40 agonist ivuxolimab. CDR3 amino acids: CASRQTGVYEKLFF. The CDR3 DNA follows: TGTGCCAGCAGACAGACAGGGGTTTATGAAAAACTGTTTTTT.